This T cell receptor (beta chain) was retrieved from a study of blood T cell repertoires in COVID-19. For the study at large: Samples came from the United States, Italy and Spain, spanning acute and convalescent COVID-19. PBMCs, B-cell-depleted T cells, or T cells were the source of the cDNA or gDNA that made up the material.

Per germline, CDR1 MNHEY and CDR2 SMNVEV (reference sequence). The CDR3 consists of 17 residues. Trimming stripped 2 bases from V and 2 bases from J, with 18 bases between. Study processing details: For nucleated cells, counts were estimated from reference gene primer amplification. TCRdb keeps only in-frame clones here, not all; method: immunoSEQ multiplex PCR. V, J and clone size are taken as reported in that table, and D and trimming were inferred from the DNA itself. The table lists about 55,000 clones, 90% of them singletons. The chain has TRBV27 and TRBJ1-2, with a possible D match to TRBD1 (6 bases). The clonotype originates from a man in his forties with acute or convalescent COVID-19. The specimen sequenced was peripheral blood. CDR3 amino acids: CASSLPPGTTTNYGYTF. CDR3 DNA sequence: TGTGCCAGCAGTTTACCCCCCGGGACAACGACAAACTATGGCTACACCTTC.